Following are 5 T cell receptor beta chains from one sample sequenced in a study of T cell responses to AZD1222 COVID-19 vaccine. The repertoire was sequenced with immunoSEQ multiplex PCR; TCRdb's copy has only in-frame clones and lacks some. The table has under 150,000 clones, 88% seen once. The sequences come from peripheral blood, collected 28 days after the second AZD1222 dose. These receptor sequences come from an adult who received the AZD1222 COVID-19 vaccine.

This chain connects TRBV5-1 to TRBJ1-2; D call uncertain. V was cut by 1 base and J by 8 bases, with 15 bases left in between. Germline CDR1 is SGHRS and CDR2 is YFSETQ. The CDR3 consists of 14 residues. The CDR3 bases are TGCGCCAGCAGCTTGAATAGGCCCCGCGCGGGCTACACCTTC. It encodes CASSLNRPRAGYTF.

The chain is built from TRBV11-2 and TRBJ1-4; unclear D gene. Germline V gene lookup returns CDR1 SGHAT and CDR2 FQNNGV. Trimming pared 8 bases from V and 5 bases from J, leaving 12 bases between. The CDR3 sequence is 13 residues long. The CDR3 DNA follows: TGTGCCAGCGGACTGGGCCTAAATGAAAAACTGTTTTTT. Translation: CASGLGLNEKLFF. Filled out from reference TRBV11-2 and TRBJ1-4, the complete variable domain reads EAGVAQSPRYKIIEKRQSVAFWCNPISGHATLYWYQQILGQGPKLLIQFQNNGVVDDSQLPKDRFSAERLKGVDSTLKIQPAKLEDSAVYLCASGLGLNEKLFFGSGTQLSVL.

This chain connects TRBV7-9 to TRBJ2-7; 7 bases fit TRBD1. Germline CDR1 and CDR2: SEHNR and FQNEAQ (reference sequence). The CDR3 spans 14 residues. V lost 5 bases, J lost 3 bases, and 7 bases stayed unmatched. The CDR3 protein is CASSHATGSYEQYF. In DNA form, the CDR3 reads TGTGCCAGCAGCCATGCGACAGGGAGCTACGAGCAGTACTTC. The whole variable domain, filled in from reference TRBV7-9 and TRBJ2-7, reads DTGVSQNPRHKITKRGQNVTFRCDPISEHNRLYWYRQTLGQGPEFLTYFQNEAQLEKSRLLSDRFSAERPKGSFSTLEIQRTEQGDSAMYLCASSHATGSYEQYFGPGTRLTVT.

The chain combines TRBV27 with TRBJ1-1; the D is unclear. Trimming pared 3 bases from V and 1 base from J, leaving 6 bases between. The CDR3 totals 13 residues. Germline CDR1 reads MNHEY; CDR2 reads SMNVEV (reference sequence). CDR3 DNA: TGTGCCAGCAGTTTCTCGGGGAACACTGAAGCTTTCTTT. Translation gives CASSFSGNTEAFF.

The genes are TRBV5-1 and TRBJ1-6, with D uncertain. V gave up 4 bases and J gave up 10 bases, with 15 bases separating them. Germline lookup yields CDR1 SGHRS and CDR2 YFSETQ. The CDR3 loop spans 14 amino acids. The DNA of the CDR3 is TGCGCCAGCAGCCCCGGGTCTGCTGGGTCACCCCTCCACTTT. It is translated as CASSPGSAGSPLHF.